These T cell receptor beta chains were read from a single sample in a study of cytomegalovirus exposure and HLA in healthy donors. The method was immunoSEQ multiplex PCR; TCRdb's version includes in-frame clones alone and lacks a portion of them. The data contain approximately 220,000 clones, over 80% of them seen just once; the ten biggest clones take up over 12%. Sequencing was performed on PBMCs. The source of these receptors is a woman in her 30s in good health and CMV-seropositive. CDR3s include the opening cysteine and the closing phenylalanine or tryptophan. The D gene is left open where the match is weak. The size of a clone is reported for some rows only, either as once, few or many, or as a class for expanded clones.

CDR3,DNA,size,J,V,D
CASMADRPFPTDTQYF,TGTGCCAGCATGGCGGACAGGCCGTTCCCCACAGATACGCAGTATTTT,NA,TRBJ2-3,TRBV2,TRBD1
CSVEEYGQGVGETQYF,TGCAGCGTTGAAGAGTACGGACAGGGGGTTGGGGAGACCCAGTACTTC,NA,TRBJ2-5,TRBV29-1,TRBD1
CASSRDRDEKLFF,TGTGCCAGCAGCCGGGACAGGGACGAAAAACTGTTTTTT,once,TRBJ1-4,TRBV2,TRBD1
CASNNDVAKNIQYF,TGTGCCAGTAATAACGACGTAGCCAAAAACATTCAGTACTTC,NA,TRBJ2-4,TRBV19,NA
CASSRERETQYF,TGTGCCAGCAGTCGAGAACGGGAGACCCAGTACTTC,NA,TRBJ2-5,TRBV7-2,NA
CASSVGPRFGRLNNEQFF,TGTGCCAGCAGCGTTGGTCCTCGGTTCGGTAGATTAAACAATGAGCAGTTCTTC,NA,TRBJ2-1,TRBV7-2,NA
CASSFTGIAEAFF,TGCGCCAGCAGCTTTACGGGGATAGCTGAAGCTTTCTTT,NA,TRBJ1-1,TRBV5-1,NA
CATSRLGTGNQPQHF,TGTGCCACCAGCAGACTAGGGACGGGGAATCAGCCCCAGCATTTT,NA,TRBJ1-5,TRBV15,NA
CASSWGRAYNEQFF,TGTGCCAGCAGTTGGGGGCGGGCTTACAATGAGCAGTTCTTC,NA,TRBJ2-1,TRBV2,NA
CSARGPYGYTF,TGCAGTGCTAGAGGTCCCTATGGCTACACCTTC,NA,TRBJ1-2,TRBV20-1,NA
CAALSEQVYYNEQFF,TGTGCCGCTTTATCGGAACAGGTTTACTACAATGAGCAGTTCTTC,NA,TRBJ2-1,TRBV2,NA
CAWSQMGQSYEQYF,TGTGCCTGGAGTCAGATGGGACAGTCCTACGAGCAGTACTTC,NA,TRBJ2-7,TRBV30,TRBD1
CASSRAVIRGSDGYTF,TGTGCCAGCAGCCGGGCGGTAATTAGGGGATCCGATGGCTACACCTTC,NA,TRBJ1-2,TRBV7-9,NA
CASSPAGGPGEQYF,TGTGCCAGCAGTCCAGCGGGAGGGCCGGGAGAGCAGTACTTC,NA,TRBJ2-7,TRBV6-1,TRBD2
CASSLPGGDGYTF,TGTGCCAGCAGTTTGCCAGGGGGAGATGGCTACACCTTC,NA,TRBJ1-2,TRBV27,TRBD1
CASSPIQGGEQYF,TGTGCCAGCAGCCCGATACAGGGCGGGGAGCAGTACTTC,NA,TRBJ2-7,TRBV7-9,NA
CAWILQGYTEAFF,TGTGCCTGGATCCTCCAGGGGTACACTGAAGCTTTCTTT,NA,TRBJ1-1,TRBV30,NA
CAWTDKWLIQNEKLFF,TGTGCCTGGACTGACAAATGGCTTATTCAAAATGAAAAACTGTTTTTT,NA,TRBJ1-4,TRBV30,NA
CAISSGTSSYNEQFF,TGTGCCATCAGTTCCGGGACTAGTAGCTACAATGAGCAGTTCTTC,NA,TRBJ2-1,TRBV10-3,TRBD2
CASSLYGDGYTF,TGTGCCAGCAGCTTATATGGAGATGGCTACACCTTC,many,TRBJ1-2,TRBV7-2,NA
CASMYWSYSNQPQHF,TGTGCCAGCATGTATTGGTCTTATAGCAATCAGCCCCAGCATTTT,NA,TRBJ1-5,TRBV27,NA
CAWSSRVDQPQHF,TGTGCCTGGAGCTCGAGGGTCGATCAGCCCCAGCATTTT,NA,TRBJ1-5,TRBV30,NA
CASSPTWYPQHF,TGTGCCAGCAGTCCCACGTGGTACCCCCAGCATTTT,NA,TRBJ1-5,TRBV6-5,NA
CASRMWDTIYEQYF,TGTGCCAGCAGGATGTGGGACACCATATACGAGCAGTACTTC,NA,TRBJ2-7,TRBV2,NA
CASRGTAGPDTEAFF,TGTGCCAGCAGGGGGACTGCGGGCCCCGACACTGAAGCTTTCTTT,NA,TRBJ1-1,TRBV28,NA
CASSYGEGGRETQYF,TGTGCCAGCAGTTACGGAGAAGGGGGTCGCGAGACCCAGTACTTC,NA,TRBJ2-5,TRBV6-5,NA
CASISGQNTGELFF,TGTGCCAGCATTAGCGGGCAGAACACCGGGGAGCTGTTTTTT,NA,TRBJ2-2,TRBV28,TRBD2
CATLNEQFF,TGTGCCACCCTTAATGAGCAGTTCTTC,NA,TRBJ2-1,TRBV5-6,NA
CSAKPFKF,TGCAGTGCCAAACCCTTTAAGTTC,NA,TRBJ2-7,TRBV20-1,NA
CASSLELGSSYEQYF,TGTGCCAGCAGTTTGGAGTTAGGGAGCTCCTACGAGCAGTACTTC,NA,TRBJ2-7,TRBV28,NA
CASSSGQGYNEQFF,TGTGCCAGCAGCTCGGGACAGGGTTACAATGAGCAGTTCTTC,NA,TRBJ2-1,TRBV5-6,TRBD1
CASSQADSNTEAFF,TGCGCCAGCAGCCAAGCGGACAGCAACACTGAAGCTTTCTTT,few,TRBJ1-1,TRBV4-1,NA
CASSTSGTSAYEQYF,TGTGCCAGCAGTACGTCCGGGACTAGCGCGTACGAGCAGTACTTC,NA,TRBJ2-7,TRBV6-6,TRBD2
CASSGFGGYTF,TGTGCCAGCAGCGGTTTTGGTGGCTACACCTTC,NA,TRBJ1-2,TRBV9,NA
CAISGRTGELFF,TGTGCCATCAGTGGAAGGACCGGGGAGCTGTTTTTT,NA,TRBJ2-2,TRBV10-3,NA
CASSEFRDGTEAFF,TGTGCCAGCAGTGAGTTCAGGGACGGCACTGAAGCTTTCTTT,NA,TRBJ1-1,TRBV6-1,NA
CASSGGLAGYNEQFF,TGTGCCAGCAGCGGCGGGCTAGCGGGGTACAATGAGCAGTTCTTC,NA,TRBJ2-1,TRBV2,TRBD2